One sample yielded the 30 T cell receptor beta chains listed below, sequenced in a study of neoadjuvant nivolumab and ipilimumab in lung cancer. TCRdb keeps only in-frame clones here, not all; method: immunoSEQ multiplex PCR. This table has tens of thousands of clones, just over 90% appearing once. The source material was peripheral blood, sampled after neoadjuvant nivolumab, alone or with ipilimumab, at or shortly before surgery. These receptors were taken from an adult with non-small cell lung cancer.

This clone was picked up one time. This chain uses TRBV2 with TRBJ2-7; maybe TRBD1 (6 bases). This CDR3 has 15 residues. V was cut by 3 bases and J by 7 bases, with 19 bases left in between. CDR1 and CDR2 (germline): SNHLY, FYNNEI. CDR3 region: CASSDPRTASWEQYF. CDR3 bases: TGTGCCAGCAGTGACCCTAGGACAGCCTCGTGGGAGCAGTACTTC.

The V and J genes are TRBV14 and TRBJ2-3; D not certain. V lost 0 bases to trimming and J lost 4 bases, with 5 bases between them. Looked up from germline, CDR1 is SGHDN and CDR2 is FVKESK. This CDR3 contains 13 residues. The CDR3, as DNA: TGTGCCAGCAGCCAAGATTTGGCAGATACGCAGTATTTT. It translates to CASSQDLADTQYF.

The chain joins TRBV13 to TRBJ2-7; 9 bases are a match to TRBD1. CDR3 length: 14 amino acids. CDR1 and CDR2 (germline): PRHDT, FYEKMQ (reference sequence). V shed 1 base, J shed 7 bases, and the junction held 5 bases outside the gene matches. DNA of the CDR3: TGTGCCAGCAGCTTAGAAGGGACAGGGAAGGAGCAGTACTTC. This gives the protein CASSLEGTGKEQYF.

The chain links TRBV9 to TRBJ1-5; perhaps TRBD1 as D (6 bases). The CDR3 sequence is 12 residues long. Trimming removed 0 bases at V and 9 bases at J, with 7 bases between. Germline loops: CDR1 SGDLS, CDR2 YYNGEE. CDR3 DNA: TGTGCCAGCAGCGTAGGCAGGGGGCCCCAGCATTTT. This encodes CASSVGRGPQHF.

J is TRBJ2-7 and V is TRBV27; tentatively, D is TRBD1 (6 bases). This CDR3 is 14 amino acids long. Per the germline V gene, CDR1 is MNHEY and CDR2 is SMNVEV (reference sequence). V was trimmed by 3 bases and J by 4 bases, leaving 13 bases between them. The CDR3 sequence: CASSLRQDGYEQYF. Written as DNA, the CDR3 is TGTGCCAGCAGTTTGAGACAGGACGGGTACGAGCAGTACTTC.

This CDR3 is CASRWDGSYYEQYF. In DNA form, the CDR3 reads TGTGCCAGCAGGTGGGACGGCTCTTACTACGAGCAGTACTTC. The chain is built from TRBV6-1 and TRBJ2-7, with D perhaps TRBD1 or TRBD2 (5 bases each). Trimming took off 6 bases at V and 3 bases at J, with 15 bases between the two ends. Germline CDR1 MNHNS, CDR2 SASEGT. CDR3 length: 14 amino acids.

The chain carries TRBV7-2 and TRBJ2-5; the D call may be TRBD1 or TRBD2 (6 bases each). The germline gives CDR1 SGHTA, CDR2 FQGNSA. There are 13 residues in the CDR3. V lost 6 bases, J lost 4 bases, and 12 bases lay in between. CDR3 sequence reads: CASRWGAGETQYF. CDR3 nucleotide sequence: TGTGCCAGCAGGTGGGGGGCCGGAGAGACCCAGTACTTC.

This clone was observed a single time. J is TRBJ1-4 and V is TRBV6-1; no definite D call. The germline V and J ends were trimmed by 6 bases and 3 bases, with 14 bases remaining between them. The CDR3 is 15 amino acids. CDR1 and CDR2 (germline): MNHNS, SASEGT. Here the CDR3 reads CASRWTQIPNEKLFF. Here the CDR3 DNA reads TGTGCCAGCAGGTGGACCCAAATCCCTAATGAAAAACTGTTTTTT.

The chain couples TRBV5-1 to TRBJ1-1, with D uncertain. Per germline, CDR1 SGHRS and CDR2 YFSETQ. Trimming removed 5 bases from V and 0 bases from J, with 11 bases in between. The CDR3 covers 14 residues. The CDR3 here is CASRTGQLNTEAFF. The CDR3 DNA is TGCGCCAGCAGGACCGGCCAGTTGAACACTGAAGCTTTCTTT.

This chain links TRBV2 with TRBJ1-6, with D possibly being TRBD1 (5 bases). Germline CDR1 is SNHLY and CDR2 is FYNNEI. The length of the CDR3 is 13 residues. The V gene lost 8 bases and the J gene lost 5 bases, with 10 bases spanning the gap. CDR3 protein: CASGTKNNSPLHF. In DNA form, the CDR3 reads TGTGCCAGCGGGACGAAGAATAATTCACCCCTCCACTTT.

Here the CDR3 DNA reads TGTGCCAGCAGTGAAGAAGCGGGGGCGAGCGGGGAGCTGTTTTTT. Translation: CASSEEAGASGELFF. The chain couples TRBV2 to TRBJ2-2; 8 bases agree with TRBD2. Germline V gene lookup returns CDR1 SNHLY and CDR2 FYNNEI. This CDR3 is 15 amino acids long. Trimming cost V 1 base and J 7 bases; bases outside gene matches: 5.

This chain uses TRBV11-1 with TRBJ1-2, with D maybe TRBD1 (6 bases). This CDR3 is built from 13 residues. Per the germline V gene, CDR1 is SGHAT and CDR2 is FQDESV (reference sequence). Trimming left V 5 bases short and J 4 bases short, with 11 bases between. The CDR3 reads CASSLDRGYGYTF. The CDR3 DNA is TGTGCCAGCAGCCTGGACAGAGGCTATGGCTACACCTTC.

This chain connects TRBV7-8 to TRBJ2-3; 9 nucleotides align to TRBD2. The CDR3 has 16 amino acids. V was pared by 1 base and J by 4 bases, with 6 bases of the junction left unmatched. CDR1 and CDR2 (germline): SGHVS, FQNEAQ. CDR3 DNA sequence: TGTGCCAGCAGCTTAGGGGCGGGGGGGCCTGCAGATACGCAGTATTTT. It specifies CASSLGAGGPADTQYF. Combining the CDR3 with reference TRBV7-8 and TRBJ2-3 gives the whole variable domain GAGVSQSPRYKVAKRGQDVALRCDPISGHVSLFWYQQALGQGPEFLTYFQNEAQLDKSGLPSDRFFAERPEGSVSTLKIQRTQQEDSAVYLCASSLGAGGPADTQYFGPGTRLTVL.

The chain uses TRBV19 and TRBJ1-1; D is unresolved. Germline values: CDR1 LNHDA, CDR2 SQIVND (reference sequence). V was pared by 9 bases and J by 4 bases, with 15 bases between. The CDR3 is made up of 13 amino acids. CDR3 amino acids: CASGLSPTTEAFF. CDR3 nucleotides: TGTGCCAGCGGCCTTTCCCCGACCACTGAAGCTTTCTTT. Based on the CDR3 plus reference TRBV19 and TRBJ1-1, the full variable domain is DGGITQSPKYLFRKEGQNVTLSCEQNLNHDAMYWYRQDPGQGLRLIYYSQIVNDFQKGDIAEGYSVSREKKESFPLTVTSAQKNPTAFYLCASGLSPTTEAFFGQGTRLTVV.

The chain is built from TRBV4-1 and TRBJ1-4; 7 bases map to TRBD1. This CDR3 has 17 amino acids. The junction had 19 bases not matched to a gene; V was cut back by 8 bases and J by 7 bases. Germline CDR1 MGHRA, CDR2 YSYEKL. The CDR3 coding sequence is TGCGCCAGCCGATCGATGGAGCCCAGGGGGGGTGGTGAAAAACTGTTTTTT. It codes for CASRSMEPRGGGEKLFF.

This chain links TRBV6-6 with TRBJ1-1; D not resolved. The CDR3 covers 11 residues. In germline, CDR1 is MNHNY, CDR2 SVGAGI (reference sequence). V was shortened by 6 bases and J by 8 bases, with 10 bases between the two germline ends. The CDR3 loop reads CASRTNLEAFF. The CDR3 region has the DNA TGTGCCAGCAGGACAAACCTCGAAGCTTTCTTT.

V and J are TRBV6-5 and TRBJ2-1; D unclear. This CDR3 is built from 12 residues. Trimming left V 8 bases short and J 9 bases short, with 14 bases between. Germline loops: CDR1 MNHEY, CDR2 SVGAGI. The CDR3 sequence: CASGNPAVEQFF. CDR3 in DNA: TGTGCCAGCGGCAATCCCGCCGTTGAGCAGTTCTTC.

This clone was observed a few times. This chain links TRBV7-9 with TRBJ2-1; TRBD1 aligns across 7 bases. Germline CDR1 and CDR2: SEHNR and FQNEAQ (reference sequence). The CDR3 sequence is 19 residues long. The J segment lost 2 bases and the V segment lost 5 bases, leaving 18 bases of the junction unmatched. CDR3 in DNA: TGTGCCAGCAGCCTACTTAGGGGTTCTGACAGGGTTACCTACAATGAGCAGTTCTTC. Translating it yields CASSLLRGSDRVTYNEQFF.

The V and J genes are TRBV29-1 and TRBJ2-7; D is uncertain. Germline assignment: CDR1 SQVTM and CDR2 ANQGSEA. This CDR3 is built from 13 residues. Trimming took off 6 bases at V and 6 bases at J, with 18 bases between the two ends. The CDR3 coding sequence is TGCAGCGTGAAGACTCTTCTTACGCGCGAGCAGTACTTC. Translation: CSVKTLLTREQYF.

This rearrangement joins TRBV5-1 to TRBJ1-6; D perhaps matches TRBD1 (5 bases). Germline V gene lookup returns CDR1 SGHRS and CDR2 YFSETQ. This CDR3 has 15 amino acids. V dropped 4 bases and J dropped 1 base, with 9 bases sitting between them. CDR3 region: CASSGGGSYNSPLHF. DNA of the CDR3: TGCGCCAGCAGCGGGGGTGGATCCTATAATTCACCCCTCCACTTT. Complete variable domain (other parts from reference TRBV5-1 and TRBJ1-6): KAGVTQTPRYLIKTRGQQVTLSCSPISGHRSVSWYQQTPGQGLQFLFEYFSETQRNKGNFPGRFSGRQFSNSRSEMNVSTLELGDSALYLCASSGGGSYNSPLHFGNGTRLTVT.

This clone was seen a handful of times. The J gene is TRBJ2-3, the V gene TRBV12-2. TRBV12-2 is designated a pseudogene. This CDR3 is built from 22 residues. CDR3 region: CASRLAHEIRGRIIPSTDTQYF. Here the CDR3 DNA reads TGTGCAAGTCGCTTAGCCCACGAGATCCGGGGACGGATTATACCTAGCACAGATACGCAGTATTTT.

This clone was counted between two and nine times. The genes are TRBV5-6 and TRBJ1-1; D might be TRBD1 (6 bases). There are 13 residues in the CDR3. V shed 5 bases and J shed 4 bases, with 12 bases lying between them. CDR1 and CDR2 (germline): SGHDT, YYEEEE. The chain's CDR3 is CASSLGGPTEAFF. CDR3 bases: TGTGCCAGCAGTCTCGGGGGGCCCACTGAAGCTTTCTTT.

This chain links TRBV29-1 with TRBJ2-2; tentative D call: TRBD2 (5 bases). V was shortened by 7 bases and J by 5 bases, with 14 bases between the two germline ends. The CDR3 length is 13 residues. Germline loops: CDR1 SQVTM, CDR2 ANQGSEA. This CDR3 is CSAGKGMTGELFF. CDR3 coding DNA: TGCAGCGCGGGAAAAGGAATGACCGGGGAGCTGTTTTTT.

J is TRBJ2-7 and V is TRBV5-1, with 10 nucleotides matching TRBD1. The J segment lost 2 bases and the V segment lost 4 bases, leaving 12 bases of the junction unmatched. CDR1 and CDR2 from the germline V gene are SGHRS and YFSETQ. The CDR3 sequence is 17 residues long. This CDR3 is CASSPGAGTGATYEQYF. In DNA form, the CDR3 reads TGCGCCAGCAGCCCGGGGGCCGGGACAGGGGCTACCTACGAGCAGTACTTC.

The rearrangement joins TRBV27 to TRBJ1-5; tentative D call: TRBD1 (6 bases). Germline lookup yields CDR1 MNHEY and CDR2 SMNVEV (reference sequence). This CDR3 has 16 amino acids. V was trimmed by 3 bases and J by 6 bases, leaving 18 bases between them. Written as DNA, the CDR3 is TGTGCCAGCAGTTTGGGGGCCCAGGGTTTCGGTCAGCCCCAGCATTTT. Protein product: CASSLGAQGFGQPQHF.

The chain is built from TRBV28 and TRBJ2-7; TRBD1 aligns across 8 bases. V shed 6 bases, J shed 3 bases, and the junction held 7 bases outside the gene matches. This CDR3 region has 14 residues. Germline loops: CDR1 MDHEN, CDR2 SYDVKM. The CDR3 spells CASRTGTGLYEQYF. The CDR3 DNA reads TGTGCCAGCAGAACCGGGACAGGCCTCTACGAGCAGTACTTC.

The chain employs TRBV11-3 and TRBJ2-2; the D is unclear. V dropped 1 base and J dropped 4 bases, with 4 bases sitting between them. Germline V gene sequence: CDR1 SGHNT, CDR2 YENEEA. This CDR3 is 13 amino acids long. The CDR3 loop reads CASSLVGTGELFF. The DNA of the CDR3 is TGTGCCAGCAGCTTAGTAGGCACCGGGGAGCTGTTTTTT.

As to this clone: The same CDR3 is also encoded by other DNA sequences in this sample. The chain combines TRBV18 with TRBJ1-6; TRBD1 matches at 11 bases. The length of the CDR3 is 15 residues. Germline-derived CDR1 and CDR2 are KGHSH and LQKENI. The ends lost 3 bases at V and 6 bases at J; junction bases unmatched: 1. The CDR3 is CASSPGQGGNSPLHF. CDR3 nucleotides: TGTGCCAGCTCACCGGGACAGGGGGGTAATTCACCCCTCCACTTT.

The chain recombines TRBV9 with TRBJ1-3; D might be TRBD1 (6 bases). Trimming cost V 3 bases and J 6 bases, with 7 bases left between them. The CDR3 is 12 amino acids. Germline loops: CDR1 SGDLS, CDR2 YYNGEE. In DNA, the CDR3 is TGTGCCAGCAGCGCAGGGGCAAACACCATATATTTT. This translates into CASSAGANTIYF.

The CDR3 region is CASSTEYSARGGYTF. CDR3 in DNA: TGCGCCAGCAGCACGGAGTACAGCGCCCGGGGTGGCTACACCTTC. The chain combines TRBV5-1 with TRBJ1-2, with no clear D. Germline values: CDR1 SGHRS, CDR2 YFSETQ. Trimming took 4 bases from V and 7 from J, leaving 20 bases between them. The CDR3 loop spans 15 amino acids.